What follows is one T cell receptor (beta chain) and its context. The antigen remains unidentified. This entry comes from a study of T cell repertoires in cytomegalovirus infection. Study-level points and caveats: CMV-specific HLA-C-restricted TCR beta clonotypes dominated the ex vivo response.

The V gene's germline CDR1 is MDHEN and CDR2 SYDVKM. V was cut by 3 bases and J by 3 bases, with 5 bases left in between. The CDR3 contains 13 residues. Via MiXCR, TCRdb re-called the reads, giving one row per CDR3 protein. Seen here are around 430,000 distinct CDR3 sequences, approximately 42% observed once, and the top ten hold about 41%. The sequenced sample was cultured PBMCs, obtained from culture after CMV antigen stimulation. The gene calls are TRBV28 and TRBJ2-2, with unresolved D. This receptor was obtained from a human donor in good health (CMV status not recorded). Some clones in this sample may be carry-over from other donors' samples. The CDR3, as DNA: TGTGCCAGCAGTTTCGTGGACACCGGGGAGCTGTTTTTT. It yields the protein CASSFVDTGELFF. Drawing the rest from reference TRBV28 and TRBJ2-2, the complete variable domain is DVKVTQSSRYLVKRTGEKVFLECVQDMDHENMFWYRQDPGLGLRLIYFSYDVKMKEKGDIPEGYSVSREKKERFSLILESASTNQTSMYLCASSFVDTGELFFGEGSRLTVL.